This T cell receptor (beta chain) was recovered during a study of cytomegalovirus exposure and HLA in healthy donors. Findings of the study overall: One later analysis reportedly identified an Asian-associated ancestry cluster that showed fewer N-insertions than the approximately 710-donor mean. In an earlier analysis, about 87% or about 30%: the productive usage of most TCR beta V segments. Researchers reportedly found TCR beta sequences accurately predicted most subjects' HLA-A and HLA-B alleles. The majority of CMV-associated TCR beta chains were reported as apparently HLA-restricted in a later analysis.

The study ran its PCR with 60 Vbeta and 13 Jbeta primers. TCRdb keeps only in-frame clones here, not all; method: immunoSEQ multiplex PCR. The table includes approximately 140,000 clones, approximately 80% detected once. About this clone itself: The antigen remains unidentified.

Looked up from germline, CDR1 is LGHNA and CDR2 is YSLEER. The CDR3 is made up of 16 amino acids. V was clipped by 1 base and J by 2 bases, with 13 bases between them. Sequences were obtained from PBMCs. The rearrangement links TRBV4-3 to TRBJ2-3; no clear D. The sequence came from a woman aged 40-49 years in good health and CMV-seronegative. The CDR3 nucleotides are TGCGCCAGCAGCCAAGGCCACACTACCTACACAGATACGCAGTATTTT. This sequence encodes CASSQGHTTYTDTQYF.